The 28 T cell receptor beta chains listed next were all sequenced from one sample in a study of blood T cell repertoires in COVID-19. Clones were read by immunoSEQ multiplex PCR, and TCRdb kept only the in-frame ones, dropping some. The sample lists some 59,000 clones; over 60% were seen once. The sequenced sample was peripheral blood. Receptor source: a man aged 30 to 45 with COVID-19, enrolled during active disease.

The genes are TRBV10-3 and TRBJ2-1, with 7 bases matching TRBD2. The V gene end was trimmed by 5 bases and the J gene end by 4 bases; junction bases not matched to a gene: 8. Germline V gene lookup returns CDR1 ENHRY and CDR2 SYGVKD. The CDR3 spans 15 residues. Here the CDR3 reads CAISQAGEGYNEQFF. The DNA for the CDR3 is TGTGCCATCAGTCAGGCGGGAGAGGGGTACAATGAGCAGTTCTTC.

V is TRBV28 and J is TRBJ2-3, with a tentative D call TRBD2 (6 bases). V gave up 2 bases and J gave up 6 bases, with 9 bases separating them. The germline gives CDR1 MDHEN, CDR2 SYDVKM. The CDR3 spans 13 residues. The CDR3 DNA is TGTGCCAGCAGTTTACGGGGGTGGGATACGCAGTATTTT. Its translation: CASSLRGWDTQYF.

The rearrangement links TRBV27 to TRBJ1-1; no reliable D call. V was trimmed by 4 bases and J by 2 bases, leaving 11 bases between them. Germline CDR1 and CDR2: MNHEY and SMNVEV (reference sequence). The CDR3 runs to 14 residues. CDR3 amino acids: CASSSLRKNTEAFF. The CDR3 DNA reads TGTGCCAGCAGTTCCCTACGAAAAAACACTGAAGCTTTCTTT.

This clone was seen ten or more times. The chain joins TRBV11-3 to TRBJ1-4; the D gene is possibly TRBD1 (5 bases). The germline gives CDR1 SGHNT, CDR2 YENEEA. The CDR3 is made up of 13 amino acids. Deletions cut 7 bases from V and 7 bases from J, with 13 bases between. This CDR3 reads CASKARGSEKLFF. CDR3 coding DNA: TGTGCCAGCAAAGCTAGGGGAAGTGAAAAACTGTTTTTT.

J is TRBJ2-2 and V is TRBV5-5; D call uncertain. V was clipped by 0 bases and J by 6 bases, with 6 bases between them. Germline-derived CDR1 and CDR2 are SGHKS and YYEKEE (reference sequence). The CDR3 is 13 residues long. CDR3 sequence reads: CASSLATAGELFF. The CDR3 DNA reads as TGTGCCAGCAGCTTGGCTACGGCCGGGGAGCTGTTTTTT.

This clone was seen more than once but under ten times. The rearrangement joins TRBV6-2 or TRBV6-3 to TRBJ2-2, with TRBD2 matching over 7 bases. This CDR3 contains 14 residues. Germline trimming cut 6 bases from V and 5 bases from J; bases unmatched to any gene: 6. Per the germline V gene, CDR1 is MNHEY and CDR2 is SVGEGT. The CDR3 protein is CASSGGGETGELFF. In DNA form, the CDR3 reads TGTGCCAGCAGCGGCGGGGGAGAGACCGGGGAGCTGTTTTTT.

V and J are TRBV19 and TRBJ2-4; TRBD1 aligns across 7 bases. Germline values: CDR1 LNHDA, CDR2 SQIVND (reference sequence). This CDR3 is built from 17 residues. Germline trimming cut 5 bases from V and 2 bases from J; bases unmatched to any gene: 12. CDR3 DNA: TGTGCCAGTAGTCGACAGGGTGGATATAATACCAAAAACATTCAGTACTTC. This codes for CASSRQGGYNTKNIQYF.

This clone appeared a few times. The chain carries TRBV29-1 and TRBJ1-5, with D perhaps matching TRBD1 (6 bases). Trimming took off 5 bases at V and 1 base at J, with 9 bases between the two ends. The CDR3 has 13 residues. Germline V gene data show CDR1 as SQVTM and CDR2 as ANQGSEA. CDR3 residues: CSVRGASNQPQHF. The DNA for the CDR3 is TGCAGCGTTCGGGGGGCGAGCAATCAGCCCCAGCATTTT.

J is TRBJ2-7 and V is TRBV5-6, with 10 bases matching TRBD1. The CDR3 is 17 residues long. V was clipped by 0 bases and J by 1 base; unmatched bases: 7. CDR1 and CDR2 from the germline V gene are SGHDT and YYEEEE. CDR3 in amino acids: CASSLGPTGGASYEQYF. CDR3 in DNA: TGTGCCAGCAGCTTGGGGCCGACAGGGGGCGCGTCCTACGAGCAGTACTTC.

Concerning this clone itself: At one of its ends the junction is not consistent with the germline gene, which may arise from a read error. V and J are TRBV6-6 and TRBJ2-3, with TRBD2 matching 11 bases. Germline V gene lookup returns CDR1 MNHNY and CDR2 SVGAGI (reference sequence). The CDR3 is 16 residues long. As DNA, the CDR3 is TGTGCCAGCAGTCCACATAGCGGGGGGGCCACAGATGCGCAGTATTTT. It codes for CASSPHSGGATDAQYF.

The table lists this clone with a count of one. The chain combines TRBV10-3 with TRBJ2-3; TRBD2 aligns across 9 bases. The CDR3 is 14 amino acids. The germline V gene encodes CDR1 ENHRY and CDR2 SYGVKD. The junction had 5 bases not matched to a gene; V was cut back by 5 bases and J by 5 bases. CDR3 bases: TGTGCCATCAGTCCGGGACTAGCTAAAGATACGCAGTATTTT. It encodes CAISPGLAKDTQYF.

The chain carries TRBV5-6 and TRBJ1-1; D unresolved. Per the germline V gene, CDR1 is SGHDT and CDR2 is YYEEEE. CDR3 length: 15 residues. The ends were cut back, 2 bases at V and 1 base at J, with 12 bases in the middle. Here the CDR3 DNA reads TGTGCCAGCAGCTTCGGGAGGCCACAGAACACTGAAGCTTTCTTT. It is translated as CASSFGRPQNTEAFF.

This chain connects TRBV10-3 to TRBJ2-1, with TRBD1 matching 7 bases. V trimming: 3 bases; J trimming: 5 bases; junction bases outside the gene matches: 1. From germline, CDR1 is ENHRY and CDR2 SYGVKD. The CDR3 extends over 13 amino acids. The CDR3 nucleotides read TGTGCCATCAGTGAAGACAGGGACAATGAGCAGTTCTTC. Amino acids: CAISEDRDNEQFF.

Written as DNA, the CDR3 is TGCGCCAGCAGCCAAGATTTGGGCCCCAGGAATGAGCAGTTCTTC. The encoded protein is CASSQDLGPRNEQFF. The V call is TRBV4-1, the J call TRBJ2-1, with no clear D. V was pared by 0 bases and J by 7 bases, with 13 bases between. In germline, CDR1 is MGHRA, CDR2 YSYEKL. The CDR3 totals 15 residues.

This chain links TRBV7-6 with TRBJ2-3, with D uncertain. V dropped 3 bases and J dropped 4 bases, with 8 bases sitting between them. Looked up from germline, CDR1 is SGHVS and CDR2 is FNYEAQ. The CDR3 loop spans 13 amino acids. CDR3 protein: CASSFSGSDTQYF. In DNA, the CDR3 is TGTGCCAGCAGCTTTTCCGGGTCAGATACGCAGTATTTT.

The chain employs TRBV4-1 and TRBJ1-2; the match to TRBD1 covers 9 bases. Germline V gene lookup returns CDR1 MGHRA and CDR2 YSYEKL. V lost 0 bases and J lost 5; bases outside the gene matches: 7. The CDR3 is 16 residues long. CDR3 residues: CASSQDSTGQGYGYTF. The CDR3 nucleotides read TGCGCCAGCAGCCAAGACTCCACCGGACAGGGGTATGGCTACACCTTC.

This chain links TRBV30 with TRBJ2-3; no definite D call. Germline CDR1 reads GTSNPN; CDR2 reads SVGIG (reference sequence). Between the trimmed V and J ends, which lost 0 bases and 7 bases, there was a span of 8 bases. The CDR3 sequence is 12 residues long. The CDR3 region has the DNA TGTGCCTGGAGTGTACAGATCAATACGCAGTATTTT. It is translated as CAWSVQINTQYF.

Remarks on this clone: This may be a read error: a much more frequent sequence differs by one nucleotide. The V call is TRBV7-9, the J call TRBJ1-1; possible D gene TRBD1, 6 bases. Germline CDR1 SEHNR, CDR2 FQNEAQ (reference sequence). The CDR3 spans 15 residues. The CDR3 reads CASIPWGGGSTKAFF. CDR3 in DNA: TGTGCCAGCATTCCTTGGGGAGGGGGAAGCACTAAAGCTTTCTTT.

This sequence joins TRBV27 and TRBJ1-2; maybe TRBD1 (6 bases). Trimming stripped 4 bases from V and 8 bases from J, with 20 bases between. There are 15 residues in the CDR3. Germline CDR1 is MNHEY and CDR2 is SMNVEV (reference sequence). CDR3 nucleotides: TGTGCCAGCAGTTACAGGGACGGTTGGGTGGGGGGCTACACCTTC. Amino acid sequence: CASSYRDGWVGGYTF.

This clone was detected only once. J is TRBJ2-5 and V is TRBV7-2; 7 bases agree with TRBD2. Trimming cost V 5 bases and J 1 base; bases outside gene matches: 10. The CDR3 extends over 16 amino acids. CDR1 SGHTA and CDR2 FQGNSA come from the germline V gene. CDR3 nucleotides: TGTGCCAGCAGCCCCGGATCACTAGCGTTCCAAGAGACCCAGTACTTC. Translating gives CASSPGSLAFQETQYF.

V usage is TRBV7-3 and J usage is TRBJ2-1; TRBD2 agrees at 9 bases. The CDR3 length is 14 residues. Losses at the gene ends were 3 bases for V and 8 bases for J; bases not matched to a gene: 5. Germline CDR1 reads SGHTA; CDR2 reads FQGTGA. Here the CDR3 DNA reads TGTGCCAGCAGCTTGGATGCGGGGGGGTATGAGCAGTTCTTC. Its translation is CASSLDAGGYEQFF.

CDR3 amino acids: CASSLAPLEAFF. CDR3 DNA sequence: TGTGCCAGCAGCTTGGCCCCCCTTGAGGCTTTCTTT. The chain combines TRBV5-6 with TRBJ1-1; no reliable D call. This CDR3 is built from 12 residues. With 0 bases removed from V and 11 bases from J, the gap between germline ends came to 11 bases. The germline CDR1 and CDR2 sequences are SGHDT and YYEEEE.

The genes are TRBV12-5 and TRBJ2-1; weak D call: TRBD2 (6 bases). Trimming pared 1 base from V and 7 bases from J, leaving 23 bases between. The CDR3 runs to 18 residues. From germline, CDR1 is LGHNT and CDR2 FRNRAP. CDR3 region: CASGLEVLATSYGNEQFF. Here the CDR3 DNA reads TGTGCTAGTGGTTTGGAGGTACTAGCCACCTCCTATGGAAATGAGCAGTTCTTC.

This clone was observed many times. The J gene is TRBJ1-1, the V gene TRBV7-2, with 7 bases lining up with TRBD1. Germline V CDR1 and CDR2: SGHTA, FQGNSA. V lost 3 bases and J lost 5; bases outside the gene matches: 3. This CDR3 has 13 residues. CDR3 bases: TGTGCCAGCAGCTTCGGGACAGAGACTGAAGCTTTCTTT. It codes for CASSFGTETEAFF.

As for this clone: No conserved phenylalanine or tryptophan is present at the end of the CDR3, so a read error is the likely explanation. No DNA is shown, since the ends of the CDR3 on it are uncertain; the CDR3 is the one TCRdb lists. V and J are TRBV27 and TRBJ2-7; the listed D gene, TRBD2, was not tested against the DNA. Germline CDR1 MNHEY, CDR2 SMNVEV (reference sequence). The CDR3 sequence runs 14 residues, both termini included. The CDR3 here is CASSRDWPGEQPTH.

The rearrangement uses TRBV5-1 and TRBJ2-3; D might be TRBD1 (6 bases). The V gene's germline CDR1 is SGHRS and CDR2 YFSETQ. The length of the CDR3 is 16 residues. Trimming shortened V by 6 bases and J by 4 bases, and 21 bases separated the two germline ends. CDR3 in DNA: TGCGCCAGCACCGATTCAACAGGGCCCTCCGCAGATACGCAGTATTTT. Translated: CASTDSTGPSADTQYF.

The chain uses TRBV30 and TRBJ2-4; 8 nucleotides line up with TRBD1. CDR3 length: 13 amino acids. J was trimmed by 6 bases and V by 5 bases; bases with no gene match: 6. Germline CDR1 reads GTSNPN; CDR2 reads SVGIG (reference sequence). The chain's CDR3 is CAWARTGGNIQYF. CDR3 in DNA: TGTGCCTGGGCCCGTACAGGGGGAAACATTCAGTACTTC.

The CDR3 region is CASSITQGASYNEQFF. The CDR3 coding sequence is TGTGCCAGTAGTATAACACAGGGGGCATCCTACAATGAGCAGTTCTTC. The chain has TRBV19 and TRBJ2-1; TRBD1 aligns across 9 bases. The germline V gene has CDR1 LNHDA and CDR2 SQIVND (reference sequence). This CDR3 contains 16 residues. V gave up 2 bases and J gave up 1 base; unmatched junction bases: 3.